This T cell receptor (beta chain) was obtained from a study of shared clonotypes between healthy human individuals. This clone occurred a few times. Within the sample, other DNA sequences also encode this same CDR3. Naive CD8 cells lacked CD45RO, underwent positive selection for CCR7 and left out terminally differentiated effector memory CD45RA+ cells. The assay was immunoSEQ multiplex PCR, and TCRdb's table has in-frame clones only and misses some. Here the sample spans roughly 2 million clones, approximately 94% being singletons. Sequenced input: naive CD8+ T cells sorted from blood. The sequence was collected from a man aged 18 to 29 in good health.

This CDR3 is CASSLAGSFYEQYF. In nucleotides, the CDR3 is TGCGCCAGCAGCTTGGCAGGCAGCTTCTACGAGCAGTACTTC. The rearrangement uses TRBV5-1 and TRBJ2-7; no clear D. This CDR3 region has 14 residues. Trimming stripped 0 bases from V and 3 bases from J, with 10 bases between. Germline V gene data show CDR1 as SGHRS and CDR2 as YFSETQ.